The 18 T cell receptor beta chains in this list originate from one sample, sequenced in a study of metastatic and nonmetastatic thyroid tumors. TCRdb reanalyzed the PCR reads with MiXCR. The sample yields 40,000 to 45,000 clones, about 3.3% seen once. Patients underwent thyroid surgery, and none had received any treatment before it. The specimen sequenced was blood. The receptors originated from a female donor with papillary thyroid cancer or a benign thyroid nodule (not recorded which). Some clones in this sample may be carry-over from other donors' samples.

This clone was picked up many times. V is TRBV29-1 and J is TRBJ2-3; D might be TRBD2 (5 bases). Germline CDR1 is SQVTM and CDR2 is ANQGSEA. The V and J ends lost 4 bases and 3 bases respectively, with 8 bases between them. There are 12 residues in the CDR3. The DNA for the CDR3 is TGCAGCGTTGTGGAGGATACAGATACGCAGTATTTT. As protein: CSVVEDTDTQYF.

This clone was detected ten times or more. This chain links TRBV2 with TRBJ2-7, with D tentatively TRBD2 (5 bases). The germline gives CDR1 SNHLY, CDR2 FYNNEI. The CDR3 has 14 amino acids. V was trimmed by 6 bases and J by 5 bases, leaving 17 bases between them. The CDR3 DNA follows: TGTGCCAGCAGGTACTGGGATATAGCGAACGAGCAGTACTTC. Translating it yields CASRYWDIANEQYF. The full variable domain, in which reference TRBV2 and TRBJ2-7 provide the parts outside the CDR3, is EPEVTQTPSHQVTQMGQEVILRCVPISNHLYFYWYRQILGQKVEFLVSFYNNEISEKSEIFDDQFSVERPDGSNFTLKIRSTKLEDSAMYFCASRYWDIANEQYFGPGTRLTVT.

This clone was counted only a few times. The J gene is TRBJ2-7, the V gene TRBV12-3 or TRBV12-4; TRBD2 matches 8 bases. J gave up 4 bases and V 8 bases, and 7 bases lay outside the gene matches. The length of the CDR3 is 13 residues. CDR3 in amino acids: CASGGTRAYEQYF. CDR3 sequence (DNA): TGTGCCAGCGGCGGGACTAGGGCATACGAGCAGTACTTC.

This clone has just a few counts. The chain recombines TRBV6-2 or TRBV6-3 with TRBJ1-3; D ambiguous. The CDR3 sequence is 15 residues long. The germline V and J ends were trimmed by 2 bases and 2 bases, with 10 bases remaining between them. CDR1 is MNHEY and CDR2 is SVGEGT in the germline V gene. This CDR3 reads CASSYAGQAGNTIYF. The DNA for the CDR3 is TGTGCCAGCAGTTACGCTGGTCAGGCTGGAAACACCATATATTTT.

This clone occurred a few times. The chain carries TRBV6-1 and TRBJ1-2; tentative D call: TRBD1 (5 bases). V was trimmed by 5 bases and J by 8 bases, leaving 21 bases between them. The CDR3 consists of 15 residues. Germline CDR1 is MNHNS and CDR2 is SASEGT. The DNA for the CDR3 is TGTGCCAGCAGTCCGCTGGGACGGACTCTCGAGGGCTACACCTTC. Protein sequence: CASSPLGRTLEGYTF.

The V and J genes are TRBV6-5 and TRBJ2-5; D not certain. Germline CDR1 reads MNHEY; CDR2 reads SVGAGI. The CDR3 is 12 amino acids. The V end lost 0 bases, the J end lost 5 bases, and 4 bases lay between the germline ends. The CDR3 is CASSYSTETQYF. The CDR3 coding sequence is TGTGCCAGCAGTTACTCGACGGAGACCCAGTACTTC.

This clone was counted only a few times. This chain links TRBV7-3 with TRBJ2-1; D is ambiguous. This CDR3 has 13 amino acids. From germline, CDR1 is SGHTA and CDR2 FQGTGA. The V end was cut by 0 bases, the J end by 8 bases, with 8 bases between. CDR3 amino acids: CASSLTFGDEQFF. The CDR3 bases are TGTGCCAGCAGCTTAACGTTTGGTGATGAGCAGTTCTTC.

This clone was detected ten times or more. This may stem from a read error, because a much larger clone lies one nucleotide away. This same CDR3 is encoded by further DNA sequences in the sample. J is TRBJ1-1 and V is TRBV18; no clear D. The CDR3 runs 15 residues. From germline, CDR1 is KGHSH and CDR2 LQKENI. Between the trimmed V and J ends, which lost 7 bases and 8 bases, there was a span of 23 bases. CDR3 in DNA: TGTGCCAGCTTCACCCCCCCCCCACGGGGAACCGAAGCTTTCTTT. It yields the protein CASFTPPPRGTEAFF.

A few counts support this clone. V and J are TRBV20-1 and TRBJ2-6, with D unclear. This CDR3 spans 13 amino acids. Germline V gene lookup returns CDR1 DFQATT and CDR2 SNEGSKA (reference sequence). The V end lost 3 bases, the J end lost 2 bases, and 5 bases lay between the germline ends. CDR3 loop: CSARTPGANVLTF. The CDR3, as DNA: TGCAGTGCTAGGACCCCTGGGGCCAACGTCCTGACTTTC.

In this sample, this clone turned up many times. This chain joins TRBV11-3 and TRBJ2-5; 8 nucleotides agree with TRBD2. V lost 5 bases to trimming and J lost 7 bases; unmatched junction nucleotides: 9. Per germline, CDR1 SGHNT and CDR2 YENEEA. CDR3 length: 14 residues. CDR3 residues: CASSRHTSGRTQYF. DNA for the CDR3: TGTGCCAGCAGCCGACACACTAGCGGCCGGACCCAGTACTTC.

CDR3 DNA sequence: TGTGCCAGCATCGGCAGCTCCTACGAGCAGTACTTC. Its protein is CASIGSSYEQYF. The rearrangement links TRBV27 to TRBJ2-7; D gene ambiguous. The CDR3 loop spans 12 amino acids. Deletions cut 7 bases from V and 0 bases from J, with 7 bases between. Germline lookup yields CDR1 MNHEY and CDR2 SMNVEV (reference sequence).

This clone was detected only a few times. The V and J genes are TRBV6-5 and TRBJ1-1; unclear D gene. V was shortened by 4 bases and J by 1 base, with 13 bases between the two germline ends. This CDR3 comprises 15 residues. Germline V gene sequence: CDR1 MNHEY, CDR2 SVGAGI. The CDR3 DNA reads as TGTGCCAGCAGTTTTCGGAGGGAACAGAACACTGAAGCTTTCTTT. It specifies CASSFRREQNTEAFF.

V usage is TRBV20-1 and J usage is TRBJ1-2, with TRBD1 matching 8 bases. Losses at the gene ends were 2 bases for V and 4 bases for J; bases not matched to a gene: 9. Per germline, CDR1 DFQATT and CDR2 SNEGSKA (reference sequence). This CDR3 comprises 15 residues. CDR3 sequence reads: CSARPGTGRFYGYTF. CDR3 nucleotides: TGCAGTGCTAGACCCGGGACAGGAAGATTCTATGGCTACACCTTC.

This chain joins TRBV28 and TRBJ2-1; 11 nucleotides agree with TRBD2. The germline V gene encodes CDR1 MDHEN and CDR2 SYDVKM. The CDR3 length is 21 residues. Trimming removed 6 bases from V and 9 bases from J; junction bases left unmatched: 28. CDR3 DNA: TGTGCCAGCAGCCGCTTCAACACTCACCCTCGAATAGCGGGAGGGCTTGGTGAGCAGTTCTTC. This translates into CASSRFNTHPRIAGGLGEQFF.

This clone was found many times. The V gene is TRBV19, the J gene TRBJ1-2, with D perhaps matching TRBD1 (5 bases). Germline V gene data show CDR1 as LNHDA and CDR2 as SQIVND (reference sequence). The CDR3 has 16 amino acids. The V end was cut by 3 bases, the J end by 6 bases, with 20 bases between. The chain's CDR3 is CASSIPIGPGLNGYTF. The CDR3 nucleotides read TGTGCCAGTAGTATCCCGATTGGGCCAGGGCTAAATGGCTACACCTTC.

There are a few counts of this clone. One end of the junction fails to match germline, which may point to a read error. This rearrangement joins TRBV27 to TRBJ2-1, with 10 bases that match TRBD2. The CDR3 is 18 residues long. The germline V gene has CDR1 MNHEY and CDR2 SMNVEV (reference sequence). The CDR3 here is CVSILGTSGVSSYNEQFF. CDR3 in DNA: TGTGTCAGCATCCTAGGAACTAGCGGGGTAAGCTCCTACAATGAGCAGTTCTTC.

This clone turned up a few times. The chain carries TRBV6-1 and TRBJ2-7, with D possibly being TRBD1 (6 bases). The CDR3 loop spans 13 amino acids. The V end lost 5 bases, the J end lost 6 bases, and 14 bases lay between the germline ends. Per the germline V gene, CDR1 is MNHNS and CDR2 is SASEGT. Written as DNA, the CDR3 is TGTGCCAGCAGTCCCCGAACAGGGTCCGAGCAGTACTTC. Translation: CASSPRTGSEQYF.

This clone appeared many times. This chain connects TRBV11-3 to TRBJ1-1; tentatively, D is TRBD1 (5 bases). The CDR3 totals 12 residues. Germline CDR1 is SGHNT and CDR2 is YENEEA. V was pared by 3 bases and J by 5 bases, with 7 bases between. This chain's CDR3 is CASSFSGTEAFF. The CDR3 nucleotides read TGTGCCAGCAGCTTTTCAGGGACTGAAGCTTTCTTT.